These T cell receptor beta chains were read from a single sample in a study of T cell responses to AZD1222 COVID-19 vaccine. Clones were read by immunoSEQ multiplex PCR, and TCRdb kept only the in-frame ones, dropping some. The sample consists of about 130,000 clones, 80% to 90% of them appearing once. Sequences were derived from peripheral blood, sampled on day 0 of AZD1222 vaccination. These receptors were collected from an adult in good health. The CDR3 runs from the conserved cysteine through the conserved F or W. The D gene is left open where the match is weak. Clone size is shown for a subset of rows, as once, few, many or a class of expanded clone.

D gene	V gene	J gene	clone size	CDR3 protein	CDR3 DNA
.	TRBV6-5	TRBJ2-1	.	CASRGEVSYNEQFF	TGTGCCAGCAGGGGGGAAGTCAGCTACAATGAGCAGTTCTTC
.	TRBV6-5	TRBJ1-4	.	CASSYPPATNEKLFF	TGTGCCAGCAGTTACCCCCCTGCAACTAATGAAAAACTGTTTTTT
.	TRBV2	TRBJ2-1	.	CASMEDHEQFF	TGTGCCAGCATGGAGGACCATGAGCAGTTCTTC
.	TRBV7-2	TRBJ1-1	.	CASSIPVGDTEAFF	TGTGCCAGCAGCATCCCGGTGGGGGACACTGAAGCTTTCTTT
.	TRBV18	TRBJ1-1	few	CASSPIRLAGTANTEAFF	TGTGCCAGCTCACCTATTCGACTAGCCGGGACGGCGAACACTGAAGCTTTCTTT
TRBD1	TRBV28	TRBJ1-2	.	CASSLTGTAFYGYTF	TGTGCCAGCAGTTTAACCGGGACAGCCTTTTATGGCTACACCTTC
.	TRBV18	TRBJ1-5	.	CASSPGGPNQPQHF	TGTGCCAGCTCCCCGGGGGGGCCCAATCAGCCCCAGCATTTT
.	TRBV7-3	TRBJ2-6	.	CASSPSGMFFSGANVLTF	TGTGCCAGCAGCCCCTCCGGGATGTTTTTCTCTGGGGCCAACGTCCTGACTTTC
.	TRBV9	TRBJ2-1	.	CASSVGVTDVDEQFF	TGTGCCAGCAGCGTAGGGGTGACAGACGTAGATGAGCAGTTCTTC
TRBD1	TRBV6-1	TRBJ1-5	few	CASSEGTGENQPQHF	TGTGCCAGCAGTGAAGGGACAGGGGAGAATCAGCCCCAGCATTTT
TRBD2	TRBV27	TRBJ2-2	once	CASSFGLAGDANTGELFF	TGTGCCAGCAGTTTCGGCCTAGCGGGAGATGCGAACACCGGGGAGCTGTTTTTT
.	TRBV19	TRBJ2-3	.	CASSIQGIDTQYF	TGTGCCAGTAGTATCCAGGGGATAGATACGCAGTATTTT
.	TRBV19	TRBJ2-5	.	CASSKGTRGGETQYF	TGTGCCAGTAGTAAAGGGACAAGAGGAGGAGAGACCCAGTACTTC
.	TRBV24-1	TRBJ2-1	.	CATSGVNEQFF	TGTGCCACCTCCGGGGTCAATGAGCAGTTCTTC
TRBD1	TRBV6-5	TRBJ1-2	.	CASSRSGGGGYTF	TGTGCCAGCAGTAGGTCAGGGGGCGGTGGCTACACCTTC
.	TRBV10-1	TRBJ1-1	.	CASRREFNTEAFF	TGCGCCAGCAGAAGGGAGTTTAACACTGAAGCTTTCTTT
TRBD1	TRBV5-5	TRBJ1-2	once	CASSPRTGESGYTF	TGTGCCAGCAGCCCGAGGACAGGGGAGAGCGGCTACACCTTC
.	TRBV19	TRBJ1-1	.	CASTGRLGNTEAFF	TGTGCCAGCACGGGACGGCTTGGGAACACTGAAGCTTTCTTT
.	TRBV7-2	TRBJ2-7	.	CASSFLQFYEQYF	TGTGCCAGCAGCTTTCTTCAGTTCTACGAGCAGTACTTC
TRBD1	TRBV7-6	TRBJ1-3	.	CASSLSVGQGASGNTIYF	TGTGCCAGCAGCTTAAGTGTTGGACAGGGGGCTTCTGGAAACACCATATATTTT